The clone carrying this T cell receptor (beta chain) was seen just once. The sample belongs to a study of blood T cell repertoires in COVID-19. At the level of the study: From the United States, Italy and Spain came samples of acute and convalescent COVID-19. The analysed material was cDNA or gDNA that came from T cells, B-cell-depleted T cells, or PBMCs.

Seattle researchers signed up patients amid active infection and tracked them longitudinally. Source study methods: Quantification of nucleated cells was approximated via reference gene primer amplification. Generated by immunoSEQ multiplex PCR, the TCRdb table keeps only in-frame clones and is missing some. Clone size and the V and J calls come from that table; the DNA yielded D and trimming. This table holds 150,000 or so clones, more than 80% found once. Per germline, CDR1 MNHEY and CDR2 SVGEGT. This CDR3 is built from 18 residues. Trimming took 2 bases from V and 6 from J; bases not matched to a gene: 15.

The sequence was obtained from a woman aged 60-70 years with COVID-19, enrolled during active disease. Material for sequencing was peripheral blood. The genes are TRBV6-2 or TRBV6-3 and TRBJ2-1; TRBD2 aligns across 8 bases. The CDR3 protein is CASSYPPFLAGSPNEQFF. The CDR3 DNA sequence: TGTGCCAGCAGTTACCCCCCCTTTTTAGCGGGGTCTCCCAATGAGCAGTTCTTC.